These 18 T cell receptor beta chains share one sample of origin, sequenced in a study of blood T cell repertoires in COVID-19. Libraries were prepared by immunoSEQ multiplex PCR; TCRdb keeps only in-frame clonotypes and omits some of them. The sample holds 150,000 to 200,000 clones, approximately 91% seen once. Sequenced material: peripheral blood. These receptors came from a man aged 18-30 years with acute or convalescent COVID-19.

The gene calls are TRBV27 and TRBJ2-3; 9 bases are a match to TRBD2. The germline gives CDR1 MNHEY, CDR2 SMNVEV (reference sequence). Germline trimming cut 5 bases from V and 4 bases from J; bases unmatched to any gene: 10. This CDR3 spans 16 amino acids. CDR3 in amino acids: CASSPRGGRAADTQYF. The CDR3 nucleotides read TGTGCCAGCAGTCCCCGCGGCGGGAGGGCGGCAGATACGCAGTATTTT.

The V and J genes are TRBV5-1 and TRBJ1-6; TRBD1 is a possible D gene (5 bases). Trimming cost V 4 bases and J 0 bases, with 20 bases left between them. CDR3 size: 19 residues. Germline V gene data show CDR1 as SGHRS and CDR2 as YFSETQ. CDR3 sequence reads: CASSLGLVRASSYNSPLHF. The CDR3 DNA reads as TGCGCCAGCAGCCTAGGTCTGGTCAGGGCTAGCTCCTATAATTCACCCCTCCACTTT.

V gene TRBV27 combines with J gene TRBJ1-5, with 7 nucleotides matching TRBD1. CDR3 length: 15 residues. Germline values: CDR1 MNHEY, CDR2 SMNVEV (reference sequence). Losses at the gene ends were 5 bases for V and 3 bases for J; bases not matched to a gene: 7. Here the CDR3 DNA reads TGTGCCAGCAGTCGAAGGGACAGCATCAATCAGCCCCAGCATTTT. The encoded protein is CASSRRDSINQPQHF.

V and J are TRBV19 and TRBJ1-2; the D gene is possibly TRBD1 (5 bases). CDR3 length equals 14 residues. The germline V and J ends were trimmed by 5 bases and 3 bases, with 13 bases remaining between them. CDR1 and CDR2 from the germline V gene are LNHDA and SQIVND (reference sequence). CDR3 residues: CASSVRVADYGYTF. CDR3 bases: TGTGCCAGTAGTGTCAGGGTAGCGGACTATGGCTACACCTTC. Drawing the rest from reference TRBV19 and TRBJ1-2, the complete variable domain is DGGITQSPKYLFRKEGQNVTLSCEQNLNHDAMYWYRQDPGQGLRLIYYSQIVNDFQKGDIAEGYSVSREKKESFPLTVTSAQKNPTAFYLCASSVRVADYGYTFGSGTRLTVV.

Here the CDR3 reads CASSEDWTEAFF. The CDR3 DNA reads as TGTGCCAGCAGTGAAGACTGGACTGAAGCTTTCTTT. This chain uses TRBV2 with TRBJ1-1; D unresolved. The germline V gene has CDR1 SNHLY and CDR2 FYNNEI. V was trimmed by 1 base and J by 5 bases, leaving 5 bases between them. The CDR3 extends over 12 amino acids.

The V call is TRBV27, the J call TRBJ2-3, with D possibly matching TRBD2 (6 bases). Germline V gene data show CDR1 as MNHEY and CDR2 as SMNVEV (reference sequence). V dropped 8 bases and J dropped 2 bases, with 14 bases sitting between them. The CDR3 sequence is 14 residues long. This CDR3 is CASWLAEVTDTQYF. In nucleotides, the CDR3 is TGTGCCAGCTGGTTAGCGGAGGTCACAGATACGCAGTATTTT.

The J gene is TRBJ2-7, the V gene TRBV27; 7 bases agree with TRBD1. The CDR3 is 14 residues long. Germline lookup yields CDR1 MNHEY and CDR2 SMNVEV (reference sequence). V lost 6 bases to trimming and J lost 1 base; unmatched junction nucleotides: 6. The DNA for the CDR3 is TGTGCCAGCAGCCGGGACAGTCAGTCCTACGAGCAGTACTTC. It specifies CASSRDSQSYEQYF.

The V call is TRBV15, the J call TRBJ1-3; D is perhaps TRBD1 (6 bases). Trimming stripped 2 bases from V and 1 base from J, with 18 bases between. This CDR3 has 18 amino acids. Per the germline V gene, CDR1 is LNHNV and CDR2 is YYDKDF (reference sequence). CDR3: CATSRLSLTGFSGNTIYF. The CDR3 DNA follows: TGTGCCACCAGCAGACTCAGCCTCACAGGGTTTTCTGGAAACACCATATATTTT.

This chain uses TRBV7-9 with TRBJ1-3; D gene unclear. There are 14 residues in the CDR3. Germline V gives CDR1 SEHNR, CDR2 FQNEAQ (reference sequence). V was clipped by 7 bases and J by 3 bases, with 13 bases between them. As DNA, the CDR3 is TGTGCCAGCACCACCAGCCGGGTTGGAAACACCATATATTTT. Its translation: CASTTSRVGNTIYF. Looking up the rest from reference TRBV7-9 and TRBJ1-3 gives the full variable domain: DTGVSQNPRHKITKRGQNVTFRCDPISEHNRLYWYRQTLGQGPEFLTYFQNEAQLEKSRLLSDRFSAERPKGSFSTLEIQRTEQGDSAMYLCASTTSRVGNTIYFGEGSWLTVV.

Here the CDR3 DNA reads TGCGCCAGCAGCTTGCGGGAGAGCTCCTACAATGAGCAGTTCTTC. Translation: CASSLRESSYNEQFF. This chain connects TRBV5-1 to TRBJ2-1; maybe TRBD2 (6 bases). The V end lost 1 base, the J end lost 0 bases, and 8 bases lay between the germline ends. The CDR3 spans 15 residues. The germline V gene has CDR1 SGHRS and CDR2 YFSETQ. The entire variable domain, with the rest obtained from reference TRBV5-1 and TRBJ2-1, is as follows: KAGVTQTPRYLIKTRGQQVTLSCSPISGHRSVSWYQQTPGQGLQFLFEYFSETQRNKGNFPGRFSGRQFSNSRSEMNVSTLELGDSALYLCASSLRESSYNEQFFGPGTRLTVL.

The chain is built from TRBV6-7 and TRBJ1-5; no firm D call. TRBV6-7 is filed as an ORF, its function uncertain. V lost 6 bases and J 0 bases, leaving 12 bases between the germline ends. The CDR3 runs to 15 residues. CDR3 in amino acids: CASRSSGYSNQPQHF. The CDR3 bases are TGTGCCAGCAGATCCTCAGGTTATAGCAATCAGCCCCAGCATTTT.

The chain uses TRBV4-2 and TRBJ2-1; 12 bases agree with TRBD2. Germline lookup yields CDR1 LGHNA and CDR2 YNFKEQ. The CDR3 contains 21 residues. V gave up 4 bases and J gave up 6 bases; unmatched junction bases: 22. CDR3 loop: CASSRNLLAGGPLQLSNEQFF. The CDR3 DNA reads TGTGCCAGCAGCCGCAACCTTCTAGCGGGAGGGCCACTACAATTAAGCAATGAGCAGTTCTTC.

The rearrangement joins TRBV27 to TRBJ1-2; TRBD1 agrees at 8 bases. This CDR3 contains 13 residues. V was clipped by 3 bases and J by 6 bases; unmatched bases: 3. CDR1 and CDR2 (germline): MNHEY, SMNVEV (reference sequence). The CDR3 region has the DNA TGTGCCAGCAGTTTCGGACAGGGCAATGGCTACACCTTC. This gives the protein CASSFGQGNGYTF.

This chain joins TRBV11-2 and TRBJ2-3, with TRBD2 identical over 10 bases. The CDR3 has 16 residues. Losses at the gene ends were 0 bases for V and 6 bases for J; bases not matched to a gene: 6. Germline CDR1 SGHAT, CDR2 FQNNGV. CDR3 DNA sequence: TGTGCCAGCAGCTTAGAGGGGACTAGCGTTGTGGATACGCAGTATTTT. Encoded protein: CASSLEGTSVVDTQYF.

The chain links TRBV24-1 to TRBJ2-5, with 7 bases aligning to TRBD2. Per the germline V gene, CDR1 is KGHDR and CDR2 is SFDVKD. The J segment lost 2 bases and the V segment lost 3 bases, leaving 11 bases of the junction unmatched. The CDR3 contains 17 residues. In DNA form, the CDR3 reads TGTGCCACCAGTGATCCTAGAGAAGGACTAGATCAAGAGACCCAGTACTTC. This translates into CATSDPREGLDQETQYF.

The rearrangement links TRBV24-1 to TRBJ2-1; perhaps TRBD2 as D (5 bases). The CDR3 is 14 amino acids. The germline gives CDR1 KGHDR, CDR2 SFDVKD. Trimming stripped 4 bases from V and 7 bases from J, with 13 bases between. CDR3 protein: CATSEGGLSNEQFF. The CDR3 DNA follows: TGTGCCACCAGTGAAGGCGGGCTCAGTAATGAGCAGTTCTTC.

This clone was found once. The chain combines TRBV27 with TRBJ1-4; TRBD1 matches at 9 bases. Unmatched junction bases numbered 4, after V lost 4 bases and J lost 4 bases. CDR3 length equals 15 residues. Germline CDR1 is MNHEY and CDR2 is SMNVEV (reference sequence). The CDR3 DNA follows: TGTGCCAGCAGTTGGGGACAGGGAGATAATGAAAAACTGTTTTTT. This translates into CASSWGQGDNEKLFF.

The CDR3 coding sequence is TGTGCCAGTAGTGGCCGTCGTGAAGCTTTCTTT. Its protein is CASSGRREAFF. The rearrangement uses TRBV19 and TRBJ1-1, with D unresolved. CDR1 LNHDA and CDR2 SQIVND come from the germline V gene (reference sequence). There are 11 residues in the CDR3. V lost 5 bases to trimming and J lost 7 bases, with 8 bases between them.